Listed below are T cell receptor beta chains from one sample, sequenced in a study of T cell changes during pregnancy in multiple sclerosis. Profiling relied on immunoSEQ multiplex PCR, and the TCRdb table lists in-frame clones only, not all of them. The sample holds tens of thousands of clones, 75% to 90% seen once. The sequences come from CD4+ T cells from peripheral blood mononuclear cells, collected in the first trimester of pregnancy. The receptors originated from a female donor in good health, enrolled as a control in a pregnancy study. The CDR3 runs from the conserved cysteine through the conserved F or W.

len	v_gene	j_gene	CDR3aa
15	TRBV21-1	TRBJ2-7	CASKIFGTGVNEQYF
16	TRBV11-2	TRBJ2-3	CASSFLPAGGVGTQYF
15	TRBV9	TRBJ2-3	CASSARGAGADTQYF
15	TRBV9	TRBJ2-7	CASSVGTLSSYEQYF
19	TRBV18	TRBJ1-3	CASSPPSRQGAFSGNTIYF
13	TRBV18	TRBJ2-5	CASSPEFPETQYF
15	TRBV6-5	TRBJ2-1	CASRRGTTLYNEQFF
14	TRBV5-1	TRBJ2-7	CASATTGGAYEQYF
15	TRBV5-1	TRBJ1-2	CASSWRGGICGGYTF
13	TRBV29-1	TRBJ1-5	CSVEDSSNQPQHF
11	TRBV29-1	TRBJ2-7	CSVEELSEQYF
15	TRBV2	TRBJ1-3	CASSSTGGGGNTIYF
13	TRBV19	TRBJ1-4	CASSILGGEKLFF
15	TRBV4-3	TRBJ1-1	CASSQDRTGGTEAFF
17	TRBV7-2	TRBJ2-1	CASSLEVSGSVYNEQFF
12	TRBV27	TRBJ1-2	CASKRQGHGYTF
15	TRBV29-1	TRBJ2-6	CSVETGGSGANVLTF
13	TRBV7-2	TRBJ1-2	CASSFRGGDGYTF
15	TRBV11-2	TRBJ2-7	CASSPRGLAENEQYF
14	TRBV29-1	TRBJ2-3	CSVGFAGGADTQYF
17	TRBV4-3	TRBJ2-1	CASSQEKGTGTLDEQFF
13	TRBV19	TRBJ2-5	CASTSTGRETQYF
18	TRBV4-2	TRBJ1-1	CASSQGGWGGGGNTEAFF
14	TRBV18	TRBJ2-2	CASSPRQETGELFF
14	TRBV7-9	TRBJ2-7	CASSLGGMNYEQYF
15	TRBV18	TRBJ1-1	CASSPLGGMNTEAFF
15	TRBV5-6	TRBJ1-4	CASTILQRTNEKLFF